This TCR beta chain came from a study of shared clonotypes between healthy human individuals. Template for every sorted-subset replicate PCR totaled around 210 ng DNA, 25,000 to 30,000 T cell genomes. Clones were sequenced by immunoSEQ multiplex PCR, and TCRdb holds only the in-frame ones, with some missing. This sample yields 1.6 million or so clones, of which around 97% are seen a single time; approximately 1.1% belongs to the top ten. General study points: Four donors showed sharing of approximately 5% of naive CD4 clonotypes. There were few donors, and this limited the genetic and exposure-history diversity represented. Sampling covered nothing but blood. Tissue TCR repertoires likely differ from those found in blood.

Notes on this clone: What it binds is unknown.

Germline V gene sequence: CDR1 SQVTM, CDR2 ANQGSEA. V was trimmed by 7 bases and J by 0 bases, leaving 13 bases between them. CDR3 size: 14 residues. The V and J genes are TRBV29-1 and TRBJ2-1, with D maybe TRBD1 (5 bases). The clonotype comes from a young man in good health. Material: naive CD4+ T cells sorted from blood. Specified subset: CD45RA+ positively selected. The CDR3 sequence is CSAQPGFSYNEQFF. Here the CDR3 DNA reads TGCAGCGCCCAACCAGGGTTCTCCTACAATGAGCAGTTCTTC.